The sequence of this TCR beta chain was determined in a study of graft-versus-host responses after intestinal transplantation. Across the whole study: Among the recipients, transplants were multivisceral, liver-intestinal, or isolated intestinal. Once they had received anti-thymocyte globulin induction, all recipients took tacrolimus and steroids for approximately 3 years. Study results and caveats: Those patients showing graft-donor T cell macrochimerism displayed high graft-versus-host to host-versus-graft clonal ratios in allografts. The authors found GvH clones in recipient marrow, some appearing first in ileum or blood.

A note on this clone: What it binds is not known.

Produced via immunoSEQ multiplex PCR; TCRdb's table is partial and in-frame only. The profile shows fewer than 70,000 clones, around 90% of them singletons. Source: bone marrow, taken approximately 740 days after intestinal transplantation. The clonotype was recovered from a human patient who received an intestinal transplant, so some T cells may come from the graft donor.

The CDR3 sequence is CASSLGAGGPKTQYF. Written as DNA, the CDR3 is TGTGCCAGCAGCTTGGGAGCGGGGGGGCCCAAGACCCAGTACTTC. The chain recombines TRBV7-7 with TRBJ2-5; 10 bases align to TRBD2. Germline lookup yields CDR1 SSHAT and CDR2 FNYEAQ (reference sequence). CDR3 length: 15 amino acids. Germline trimming cut 3 bases from V and 6 bases from J; bases unmatched to any gene: 7.